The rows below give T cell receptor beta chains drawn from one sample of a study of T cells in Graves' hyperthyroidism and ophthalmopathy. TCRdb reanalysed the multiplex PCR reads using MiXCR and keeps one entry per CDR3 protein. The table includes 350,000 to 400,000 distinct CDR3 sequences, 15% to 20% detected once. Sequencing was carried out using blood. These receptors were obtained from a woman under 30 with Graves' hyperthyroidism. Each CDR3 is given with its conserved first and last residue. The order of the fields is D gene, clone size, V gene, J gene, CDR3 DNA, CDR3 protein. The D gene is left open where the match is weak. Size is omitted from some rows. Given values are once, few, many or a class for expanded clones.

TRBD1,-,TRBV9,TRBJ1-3,TGTGCCAGCAGCGTTACTCCGGGACAGGGAAACACCATATATTTT,CASSVTPGQGNTIYF
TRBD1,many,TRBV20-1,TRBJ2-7,TGCAGTGCTAAATTACAGGGGACCTACGAGCAGTACTTC,CSAKLQGTYEQYF
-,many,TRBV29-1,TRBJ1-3,TGCAGCGCTGGCCCGGGGACTGGAAACACCATATATTTT,CSAGPGTGNTIYF
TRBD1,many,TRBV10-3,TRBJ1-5,TGTGCCATCGGGGAGACAGGGGGAGATCAGCCCCAGCATTTT,CAIGETGGDQPQHF
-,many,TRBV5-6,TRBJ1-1,TGTGCCAGCAGCTTGACGGGGGACACTGAAGCTTTCTTT,CASSLTGDTEAFF
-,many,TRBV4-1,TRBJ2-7,TGCGCCAGCAGCCCCCTAATGGACTTCTTTTGGTACGAGCAGTACTTC,CASSPLMDFFWYEQYF
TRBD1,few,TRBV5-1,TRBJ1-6,TGCGCCAGCAGCTTACAGGGACAGGGCAATTCACCCCTCCACTTT,CASSLQGQGNSPLHF
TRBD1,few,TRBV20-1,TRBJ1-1,TGCAGTGCTCCACGGGACAGGTACACTGAAGCTTTCTTT,CSAPRDRYTEAFF
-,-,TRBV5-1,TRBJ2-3,TGCGCCAGCAGCTCCCGGGGGCCAGGTGATACGCAGTATTTT,CASSSRGPGDTQYF
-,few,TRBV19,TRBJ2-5,TGTGCCAGTAGTATAACACGGGGTCTAGGGTGGGAGACCCAGTACTTC,CASSITRGLGWETQYF
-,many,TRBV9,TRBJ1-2,TGTGCCAGCAGCGGCCCAGAATCTCTACCCTATGGCTACACCTTC,CASSGPESLPYGYTF
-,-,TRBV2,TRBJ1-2,TGTGCCAGCAGTCCCCCAGGGGTTGGCTACACCTTC,CASSPPGVGYTF
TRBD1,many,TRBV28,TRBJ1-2,TGTGCCAGCAGTTTACCACAGGGGCATGGCTACACCTTC,CASSLPQGHGYTF
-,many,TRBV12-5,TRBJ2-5,TGTGCTAGTGGTCTCGGTCTATGGGGGGAGACCCAGTACTTC,CASGLGLWGETQYF
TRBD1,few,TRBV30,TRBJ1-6,TGTGCCTGGGGGGACAGCTATAATTCACCCCTCCACTTT,CAWGDSYNSPLHF
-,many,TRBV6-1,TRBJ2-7,TGTGCCAGCAGGGCAGGGGACCTCTACGAGCAGTACTTC,CASRAGDLYEQYF
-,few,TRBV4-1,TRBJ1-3,TGCGCCAGCAGCCAAGGACGTTCGGGAGGTGGAAACACCATATATTTT,CASSQGRSGGGNTIYF
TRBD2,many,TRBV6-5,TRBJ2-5,TGTGCCAGCAGTACGGGGGGGAATATCGAGACCCAGTACTTC,CASSTGGNIETQYF
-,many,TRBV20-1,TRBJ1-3,TGCAGTGCCCCCGGGGGTGGGATTAGAAACACCATATATTTT,CSAPGGGIRNTIYF
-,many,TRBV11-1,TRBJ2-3,TGTGCCAGCAGCTTACTCGGGTACACAGATACGCAGTATTTT,CASSLLGYTDTQYF
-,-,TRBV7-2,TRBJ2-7,TGTGCCAGCAGCTTAGCCCCCGAGGGTTCCTACGAGCAGTACTTC,CASSLAPEGSYEQYF
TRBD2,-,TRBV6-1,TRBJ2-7,TGTGCCAGCAGTGAAGCGTGGGCTAGCGGGGGGGACGAGCAGTACTTC,CASSEAWASGGDEQYF
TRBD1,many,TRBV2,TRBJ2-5,TGTGCCAGCAGGGGGACAGTGTACCAAGAGACCCAGTACTTC,CASRGTVYQETQYF
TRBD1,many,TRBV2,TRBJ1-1,TGTGCCAGCAGTCTGGGACAGTCTGACGGTACTGAAGCTTTCTTT,CASSLGQSDGTEAFF
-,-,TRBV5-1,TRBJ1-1,TGCGCCAGCAGCTTGGGGCCCCCTACGGGGTGGACTGAAGCTTTCTTT,CASSLGPPTGWTEAFF
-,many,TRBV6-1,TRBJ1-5,TGTGCCAGCAGTGAAAGTGAGGGGAATCAGCCCCAGCATTTT,CASSESEGNQPQHF
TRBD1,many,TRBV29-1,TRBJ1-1,TGCAGCGTTCGCCGCCGGGACAGGGGCACTGAAGCTTTCTTT,CSVRRRDRGTEAFF
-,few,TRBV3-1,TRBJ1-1,TGTGCCAGCAGCTCTATCAGAGGGGGTCAGAACACTGAAGCTTTCTTT,CASSSIRGGQNTEAFF
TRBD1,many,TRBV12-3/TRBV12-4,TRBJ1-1,TGTGCCAGCGGACAACCGGACAGGGGGCCCACTGAAGCTTTCTTT,CASGQPDRGPTEAFF
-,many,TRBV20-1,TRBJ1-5,TGCAGTGCTGGTGGACAGAGTAATCAGCCCCAGCATTTT,CSAGGQSNQPQHF
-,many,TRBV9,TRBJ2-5,TGTGCCAGCAGCGTAGCGAAGGGTTCCCCAGAGACCCAGTACTTC,CASSVAKGSPETQYF
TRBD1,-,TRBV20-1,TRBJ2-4,TGCAGTGCGGGACAGGGGGCTTTAGCCAAAAACATTCAGTACTTC,CSAGQGALAKNIQYF
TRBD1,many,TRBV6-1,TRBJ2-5,TGTGCCAGCAGTGAGGGGACAGGGGGCTACGAGACCCAGTACTTC,CASSEGTGGYETQYF
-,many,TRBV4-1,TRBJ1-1,TGCGCCAGCAGCCAAAAAGGCGGAGGGGGGACTGAAGCTTTCTTT,CASSQKGGGGTEAFF
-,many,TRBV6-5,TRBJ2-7,TGTGCCAGCAGTTACTCGACGGCAGGGGCCAACGAGCAGTACTTC,CASSYSTAGANEQYF
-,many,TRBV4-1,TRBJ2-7,TGCGCCAGCAACCAAGCCGCGAACCCGAGAGGCGAGCAGTACTTC,CASNQAANPRGEQYF
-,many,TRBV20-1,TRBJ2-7,TGCAGTACGGAGACTCCCCGGAATGAGCAGTACTTC,CSTETPRNEQYF
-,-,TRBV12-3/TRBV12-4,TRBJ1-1,TGTGCCAGCACCTCGCAGATGAACACTGAAGCTTTCTTT,CASTSQMNTEAFF